These 16 T cell receptor beta chains originate from one sample sequenced in a study of patients and donors after allogeneic stem cell transplantation. TCRdb re-called the RT-PCR reads through MiXCR, storing one row per CDR3 protein. The profile covers over 150,000 distinct CDR3 sequences, with roughly two fifths appearing a single time and 33% taken by the ten largest. Sequenced: blood, either unsorted or a sorted T cell fraction (not recorded which). These receptor sequences come from a human donor who was either an allogeneic HSCT recipient or a stem cell or donor lymphocyte infusion donor (not recorded which). It is not recorded whose cells these are; they may come from a transplant donor.

The rearrangement joins TRBV4-2 to TRBJ2-7, with a tentative D call TRBD2 (5 bases). This CDR3 is built from 14 residues. The germline V gene encodes CDR1 LGHNA and CDR2 YNFKEQ. V was trimmed by 0 bases and J by 0 bases, leaving 6 bases between them. CDR3 loop: CASSQEGSSYEQYF. The CDR3 coding sequence is TGTGCCAGCAGCCAAGAGGGGAGCTCCTACGAGCAGTACTTC.

This clonotype was detected a few times. The chain uses TRBV29-1 and TRBJ1-1, with 7 bases matching TRBD1. Losses at the gene ends were 5 bases for V and 8 bases for J; bases not matched to a gene: 5. The CDR3 covers 11 residues. Germline assignment: CDR1 SQVTM and CDR2 ANQGSEA. The CDR3 DNA is TGCAGCGTTCAGGGCAGGGGGGAAGCTTTCTTT. This gives the protein CSVQGRGEAFF.

This chain links TRBV12-3 or TRBV12-4 with TRBJ1-5; D call uncertain. This CDR3 comprises 14 residues. Trimming shortened V by 1 base and J by 8 bases, and 12 bases separated the two germline ends. The CDR3 reads CASSLDSQEEPQHF. CDR3 bases: TGTGCCAGCAGTTTAGACAGCCAGGAGGAGCCCCAGCATTTT.

The chain employs TRBV20-1 and TRBJ2-2, with 9 bases aligning to TRBD1. Germline assignment: CDR1 DFQATT and CDR2 SNEGSKA (reference sequence). The length of the CDR3 is 14 residues. With 3 bases clipped from V and 4 bases from J, the junction kept 3 bases outside the gene matches. The CDR3 loop is CSARDRGSTGELFF. CDR3 coding DNA: TGCAGTGCTAGGGACAGGGGAAGCACCGGGGAGCTGTTTTTT.

The chain links TRBV7-3 to TRBJ2-2; D is perhaps TRBD2 (5 bases). Germline values: CDR1 SGHTA, CDR2 FQGTGA. The V end was cut by 1 base, the J end by 4 bases, with 16 bases between. The CDR3 is made up of 17 amino acids. The CDR3 sequence: CASSLNGGRGSTGELFF. In DNA, the CDR3 is TGTGCCAGCAGCTTAAATGGTGGGAGAGGGAGCACCGGGGAGCTGTTTTTT.

This clonotype showed up just a few times. The gene calls are TRBV4-2 and TRBJ1-1; D gene ambiguous. V shed 4 bases and J shed 4 bases, with 13 bases lying between them. Germline loops: CDR1 LGHNA, CDR2 YNFKEQ. This CDR3 spans 14 amino acids. CDR3 loop: CASSPPRASTEAFF. For the CDR3, the DNA is TGTGCCAGCAGCCCCCCGCGGGCCAGCACTGAAGCTTTCTTT.

V usage is TRBV19 and J usage is TRBJ2-1; D is ambiguous. The length of the CDR3 is 15 residues. V gave up 0 bases and J gave up 5 bases, with 11 bases separating them. CDR1 LNHDA and CDR2 SQIVND come from the germline V gene (reference sequence). The CDR3 is CASSIDPKGNNEQFF. CDR3 in DNA: TGTGCCAGTAGTATAGATCCGAAAGGAAACAATGAGCAGTTCTTC.

The chain links TRBV2 to TRBJ1-1; TRBD1 might be the D (6 bases). Germline V gene lookup returns CDR1 SNHLY and CDR2 FYNNEI. Deletions cut 7 bases from V and 3 bases from J, with 21 bases between. The CDR3 contains 16 residues. The CDR3 reads CASTQLGGPVYTEAFF. The DNA of the CDR3 is TGTGCCAGCACCCAATTGGGGGGCCCCGTTTACACTGAAGCTTTCTTT. The complete variable domain, with remaining parts taken from reference TRBV2 and TRBJ1-1, reads EPEVTQTPSHQVTQMGQEVILRCVPISNHLYFYWYRQILGQKVEFLVSFYNNEISEKSEIFDDQFSVERPDGSNFTLKIRSTKLEDSAMYFCASTQLGGPVYTEAFFGQGTRLTVV.

This clonotype was recorded at least ten times. The V and J genes are TRBV6-2 or TRBV6-3 and TRBJ1-1; 7 nucleotides align to TRBD1. J lost 5 bases, V lost 2 bases, and 14 bases had no gene match. The CDR3 extends over 17 amino acids. CDR1 and CDR2 from the germline V gene are MNHEY and SVGEGT. This CDR3 is CASSYDPDIRGRTEAFF. In nucleotides, the CDR3 is TGTGCCAGCAGTTACGACCCAGATATCAGGGGGAGGACTGAAGCTTTCTTT.

This clonotype has just one count. The chain has TRBV6-6 and TRBJ2-1, with 13 bases that match TRBD2. The CDR3 runs to 16 residues. Germline CDR1 is MNHNY and CDR2 is SVGAGI (reference sequence). After removal of 6 bases from V and 7 bases from J, the junction contained 9 bases not matched to a gene. The CDR3 spells CASSGLLAGGRNEQFF. Here the CDR3 DNA reads TGTGCCAGCAGCGGATTACTAGCGGGAGGGAGGAATGAGCAGTTCTTC.

V usage is TRBV25-1 and J usage is TRBJ2-3; D unresolved. The CDR3 is 13 amino acids. V shed 8 bases and J shed 0 bases, with 9 bases lying between them. The germline gives CDR1 MGHDK, CDR2 SYGVNS. The CDR3 DNA follows: TGTGCCAGCGAGACCCGAAGCACAGATACGCAGTATTTT. It codes for CASETRSTDTQYF. The whole variable domain, filled in from reference TRBV25-1 and TRBJ2-3, reads EADIYQTPRYLVIGTGKKITLECSQTMGHDKMYWYQQDPGMELHLIHYSYGVNSTEKGDLSSESTVSRIRTEHFPLTLESARPSHTSQYLCASETRSTDTQYFGPGTRLTVL.

This chain links TRBV29-1 with TRBJ2-3, with 10 bases aligning to TRBD1. CDR1 and CDR2 from the germline V gene are SQVTM and ANQGSEA. The V segment lost 3 bases and the J segment 4 bases; nucleotides outside the gene matches: 1. The CDR3 contains 13 residues. This CDR3 reads CSVDGQGADTQYF. The CDR3 nucleotides read TGCAGCGTTGACGGACAGGGGGCAGATACGCAGTATTTT.

The chain joins TRBV20-1 to TRBJ2-7; either TRBD1 or TRBD2 may supply D (5 bases each). Germline V gene sequence: CDR1 DFQATT, CDR2 SNEGSKA (reference sequence). Trimming left V 0 bases short and J 5 bases short, with 11 bases between. This CDR3 has 13 residues. CDR3 sequence reads: CSARDAGSNEQYF. The DNA for the CDR3 is TGCAGTGCTAGAGATGCAGGGAGTAACGAGCAGTACTTC.

This clonotype was detected only a few times. The chain links TRBV15 to TRBJ1-4; 9 nucleotides line up with TRBD1. The CDR3 extends over 18 amino acids. CDR1 is LNHNV, CDR2 YYDKDF, per germline (reference sequence). With V trimmed by 0 bases and J by 7 bases, 12 bases remained unmatched. The DNA of the CDR3 is TGTGCCACCAGCAGAGATCCACAGGGGGCATGGATTGCTGAAAAACTGTTTTTT. This gives the protein CATSRDPQGAWIAEKLFF.

This clonotype came up many times. The chain recombines TRBV5-1 with TRBJ1-1; D may be TRBD1 (6 bases). The V gene lost 0 bases and the J gene lost 7 bases, with 13 bases spanning the gap. Germline lookup yields CDR1 SGHRS and CDR2 YFSETQ. The CDR3 is made up of 14 amino acids. CDR3 in DNA: TGCGCCAGCAGCTTGGATCTGGGGGCGAGTGAAGCTTTCTTT. Translated: CASSLDLGASEAFF.

Only a few counts were recorded for this clonotype. V is TRBV5-1 and J is TRBJ1-6; no reliable D call. Looked up from germline, CDR1 is SGHRS and CDR2 is YFSETQ. The CDR3 runs 14 residues. V shed 5 bases and J shed 9 bases, with 15 bases lying between them. CDR3 DNA: TGCGCCAGCAGTTCCGACCTGGGTTTTTCACCCCTCCACTTT. Translation gives CASSSDLGFSPLHF.